This record concerns one T cell receptor (beta chain) sequence. Its antigen remains unidentified. Base qualities are not provided; no much larger clone lies one nucleotide away. The donors belonged to the validation cohort of around 130 subjects, which was separate from the 666-subject first cohort. The method was the immunoSEQ multiplex PCR assay. The authors' pipeline ran thus. A statistical classification framework was built to diagnose cytomegalovirus status from the catalog of TCR beta chain sequences. TCRdb obtained this table from immuneACCESS and retained in-frame rearrangements with V and J assigned. These tables miss some clones; where compared with another copy, unresolved V genes account for less than half of the shortfall, and the remainder is unexplained. The DNA gave D and trimming, while V, J and clone size come from that table. The sample table lists under 150,000 clones, around 86% of them with a count of one. The top ten constitute 7.5% to 9% of the sample.

The record originates from a study of cytomegalovirus exposure and HLA in healthy donors (dated by TCRdb to the late 2010s). For the study in its entirety: According to a later analysis, one platform produced both the 120 validation repertoires and the 730 or so repertoires of the first cohort. To predict cytomegalovirus infection status, the study brought together high-throughput TCR immunosequencing, statistical association of individual TCRs with disease status, and machine learning. In addition to the first cohort of 650 to 800 subjects, a separate validation cohort of 100 to 150 different subjects was used. The aim of the study was to test whether cataloging public T cell receptors could identify signatures of past pathogen exposure.

Relative to germline, V is 0 bases shorter and J is 3 bases shorter, with 12 bases between their ends. For CDR1 and CDR2, the germline V gene lists SGDLS and YYNGEE. From the cysteine up to the phenylalanine, the CDR3 has a length of 16 residues. The sequence is cut down to CDR3 DNA, 48 bases in frame from base 1. What the study reported, not specific to this receptor: The authors suggested that the approach could potentially be extended to other disease states and immunological phenotypes. Most TCR sequences were observed very rarely across donors, whereas some public TCRs were present in many individuals. In vitro tests confirmed that a few of the cytomegalovirus-associated TCR beta chains recognize cytomegalovirus antigens. The classifier was reported to diagnose cytomegalovirus status with high specificity and sensitivity in both the original and validation cohorts. Of the cluster scores, approximately 95% were above 0 in a later analysis, which found that TCRs clustered in the first cohort also tended to co-occur in the approximately 120 validation repertoires. The study listed around 160 TCR beta chains as associated with cytomegalovirus. A later analysis lacked HLA typing for the validation cohort, so it scored co-occurrence in that cohort across all 120 or so repertoires.

This receptor was obtained from a young man in good health and CMV-seropositive. Sequencing was done on a sample of PBMCs. This chain joins TRBV9 to TRBJ1-4; 5 matching bases give a weak D call of TRBD1. The bases read TGTGCCAGCAGCGTAGAAACAGGAGTAGCTAATGAAAAACTGTTTTTT. It translates to CASSVETGVANEKLFF.